This record concerns one T cell receptor (beta chain) sequence. This clone was recorded only once. Its antigen is still unknown. No clone much larger than this one lies a single base away; base qualities are absent. The collaborating institutions used their own protocols to collect whole blood in K2EDTA tubes. For TCRbeta analysis, collaborator samples were shipped as frozen whole blood, as isolated PBMCs, or as DNA extracted from either sample type. These data come from a study of blood T cell repertoires in COVID-19 (dated by TCRdb to the early 2020s). Looking at the study overall: Collaborator samples came from the United States, Italy and Spain and covered acute and convalescent phases of COVID-19. The sample metadata nearly always contained a de-identified subject ID, COVID-19 status, age in years and sex. Subjects who had been exposed to COVID-19, were actively infected with it, or had recovered from it provided the deeply sampled blood TCRbeta repertoires that made up the dataset. A freely available public database, intended as a resource for researchers studying the immune response to SARS-CoV-2, is where the repertoires were released. The prospective study material was composed of cDNA or gDNA derived from T cells, B-cell-depleted T cells, or PBMCs. Samples were obtained from the ongoing ImmuneRACE study (first 160 participants) and from about 1,300 subjects provided by 6 global collaborators. Where HLA class I and class II types were available, the types were taken from metadata supplied by the sample provider, not from assay-based typing.

V is shortened by 3 bases, J by 10 bases, and the region joining them spans 16 bases. The germline V gene encodes CDR1 KGHSH and CDR2 LQKENI. The CDR3 goes from the cysteine to the phenylalanine over 15 residues. Only the CDR3 portion is preserved as DNA: 45 bases, with reading frame beginning at the first base. TCRbeta CDR3 regions were amplified from genomic DNA using the immunoSEQ Assay, a bias-controlled multiplex PCR. For the original study's pipeline: The number of nucleated cells in each sample was estimated by amplification of reference gene primers within the assay. To quantify the absolute abundance of each unique TCRbeta CDR3 rearrangement, sequence reads were collapsed and filtered. For each sample, productive Simpson clonality was calculated as the square root of Simpson's diversity index across productive rearrangements. TCRdb provides this immuneACCESS table in a form limited to in-frame rearrangements. Some clones are lacking; in checked studies, under half of them reflect an unresolved V gene, and why the rest are absent is not known. Clone size and V and J calls were adopted from that table, with D and trimming inferred from the DNA. The sample table lists some 700,000 clones, about 87% of them with a count of one. Under 0.3% of the sample comes from the top ten.

Broader findings and caveats from the paper: The quantity of clinical and demographic metadata differed by source and by participant and was supplied without curation.

The receptor comes from a woman aged 18-35 years with acute or convalescent COVID-19. This chain joins TRBV18 to TRBJ1-6, with the D gene call left open. What was sequenced was peripheral blood. The DNA sequence reads TGTGCCAGCTCACCCCTCCGGGTTGAGTACTCACCCCTCCACTTT. Translated, it reads CASSPLRVEYSPLHF.